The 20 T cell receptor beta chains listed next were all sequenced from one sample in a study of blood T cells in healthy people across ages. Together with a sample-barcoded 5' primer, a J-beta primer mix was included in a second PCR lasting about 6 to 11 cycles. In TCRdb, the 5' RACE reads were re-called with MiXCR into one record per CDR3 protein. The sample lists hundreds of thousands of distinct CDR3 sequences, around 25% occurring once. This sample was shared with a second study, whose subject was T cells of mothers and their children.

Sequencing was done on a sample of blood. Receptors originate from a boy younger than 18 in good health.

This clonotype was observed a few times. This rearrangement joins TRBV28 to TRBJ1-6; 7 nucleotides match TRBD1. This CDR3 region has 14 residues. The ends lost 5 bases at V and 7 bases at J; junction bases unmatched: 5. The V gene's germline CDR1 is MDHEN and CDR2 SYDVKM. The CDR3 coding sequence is TGTGCCAGCAGTCTCAGGGGGGTCAATTCACCCCTCCACTTT. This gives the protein CASSLRGVNSPLHF.

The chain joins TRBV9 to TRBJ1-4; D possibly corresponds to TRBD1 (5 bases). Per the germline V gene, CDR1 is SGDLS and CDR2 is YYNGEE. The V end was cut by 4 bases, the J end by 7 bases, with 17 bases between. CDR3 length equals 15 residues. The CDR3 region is CASSSQYPGGEKLFF. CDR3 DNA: TGTGCCAGCAGCTCACAGTATCCTGGGGGTGAAAAACTGTTTTTT.

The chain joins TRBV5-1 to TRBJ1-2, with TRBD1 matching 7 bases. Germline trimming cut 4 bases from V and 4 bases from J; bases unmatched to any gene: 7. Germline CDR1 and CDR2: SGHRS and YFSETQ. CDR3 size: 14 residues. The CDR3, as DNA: TGCGCCAGCAGCCCAGACAGGGACAGCTATGGCTACACCTTC. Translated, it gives CASSPDRDSYGYTF.

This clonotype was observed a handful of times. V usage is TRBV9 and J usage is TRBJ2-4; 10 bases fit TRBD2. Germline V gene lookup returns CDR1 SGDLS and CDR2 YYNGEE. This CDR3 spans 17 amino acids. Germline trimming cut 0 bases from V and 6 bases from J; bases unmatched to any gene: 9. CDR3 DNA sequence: TGTGCCAGCAGCGTAGGCGATAGCGGGGGGCCCGGAAACATTCAGTACTTC. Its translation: CASSVGDSGGPGNIQYF.

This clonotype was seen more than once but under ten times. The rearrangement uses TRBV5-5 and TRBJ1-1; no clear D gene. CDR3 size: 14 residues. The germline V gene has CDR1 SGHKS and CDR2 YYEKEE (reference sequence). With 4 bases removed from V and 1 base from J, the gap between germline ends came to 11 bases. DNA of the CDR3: TGTGCCAGCAGCCCATGGACGGCGAACACTGAAGCTTTCTTT. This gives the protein CASSPWTANTEAFF.

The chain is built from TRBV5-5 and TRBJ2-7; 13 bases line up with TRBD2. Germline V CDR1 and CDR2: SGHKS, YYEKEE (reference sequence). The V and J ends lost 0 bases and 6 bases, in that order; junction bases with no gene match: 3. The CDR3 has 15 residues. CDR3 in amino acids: CASSLGGLAGVEQYF. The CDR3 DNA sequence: TGTGCCAGCAGCTTGGGCGGACTAGCGGGGGTCGAGCAGTACTTC.

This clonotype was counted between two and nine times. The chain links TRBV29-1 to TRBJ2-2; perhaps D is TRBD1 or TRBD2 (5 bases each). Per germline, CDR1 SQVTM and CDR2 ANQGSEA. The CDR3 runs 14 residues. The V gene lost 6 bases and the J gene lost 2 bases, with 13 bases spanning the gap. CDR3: CSVQGRGNTGELFF. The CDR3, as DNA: TGCAGCGTCCAAGGACGGGGCAACACCGGGGAGCTGTTTTTT.

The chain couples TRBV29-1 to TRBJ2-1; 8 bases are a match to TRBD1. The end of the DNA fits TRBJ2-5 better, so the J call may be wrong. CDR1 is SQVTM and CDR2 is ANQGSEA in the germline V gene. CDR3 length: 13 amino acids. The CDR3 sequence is CSVPGTGLETQYF. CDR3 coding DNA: TGCAGCGTCCCGGGGACAGGATTAGAGACCCAGTACTTC.

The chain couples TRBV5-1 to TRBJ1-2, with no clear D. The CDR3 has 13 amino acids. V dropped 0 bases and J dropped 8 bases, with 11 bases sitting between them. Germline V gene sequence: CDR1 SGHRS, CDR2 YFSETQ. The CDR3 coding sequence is TGCGCCAGCAGCTTGGTCACCACGAGGGGCTACACCTTC. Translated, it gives CASSLVTTRGYTF.

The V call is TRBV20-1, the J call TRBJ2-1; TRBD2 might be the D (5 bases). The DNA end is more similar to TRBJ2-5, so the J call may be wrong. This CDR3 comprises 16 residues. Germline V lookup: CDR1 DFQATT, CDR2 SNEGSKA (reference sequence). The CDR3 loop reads CSARALTGSGQETQYF. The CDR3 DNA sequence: TGCAGTGCTAGAGCCCTCACGGGAAGCGGTCAAGAGACCCAGTACTTC.

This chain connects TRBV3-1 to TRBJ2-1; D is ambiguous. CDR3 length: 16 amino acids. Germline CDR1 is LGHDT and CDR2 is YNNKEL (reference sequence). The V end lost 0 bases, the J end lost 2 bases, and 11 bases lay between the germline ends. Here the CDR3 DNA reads TGTGCCAGCAGCCAAGAGTGGACCCATCCCTACAATGAGCAGTTCTTC. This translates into CASSQEWTHPYNEQFF.

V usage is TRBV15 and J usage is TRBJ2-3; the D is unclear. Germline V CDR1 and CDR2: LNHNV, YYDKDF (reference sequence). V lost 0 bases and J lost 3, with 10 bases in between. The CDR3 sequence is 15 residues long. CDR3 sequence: CATSRDWKQTDTQYF. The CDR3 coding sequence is TGTGCCACCAGCAGAGATTGGAAACAAACAGATACGCAGTATTTT.

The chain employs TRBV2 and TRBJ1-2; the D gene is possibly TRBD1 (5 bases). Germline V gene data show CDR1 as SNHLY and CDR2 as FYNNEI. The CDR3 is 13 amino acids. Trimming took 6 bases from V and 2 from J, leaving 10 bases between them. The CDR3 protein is CASSGGPNYGYTF. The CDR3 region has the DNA TGTGCCAGCAGCGGGGGACCGAACTATGGCTACACCTTC.

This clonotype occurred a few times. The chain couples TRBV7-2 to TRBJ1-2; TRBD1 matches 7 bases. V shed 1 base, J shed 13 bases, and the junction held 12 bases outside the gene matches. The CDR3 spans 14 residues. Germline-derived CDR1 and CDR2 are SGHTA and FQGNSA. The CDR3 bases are TGTGCCAGCAGCTTAGTAGGGGACAGAGTTCGTTGCACCTTC. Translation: CASSLVGDRVRCTF.

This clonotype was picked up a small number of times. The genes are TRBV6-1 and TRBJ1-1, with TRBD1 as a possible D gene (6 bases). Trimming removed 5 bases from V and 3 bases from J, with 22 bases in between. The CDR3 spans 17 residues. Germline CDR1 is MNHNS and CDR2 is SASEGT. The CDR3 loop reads CASSPQGWGMVDTEAFF. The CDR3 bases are TGTGCCAGCAGTCCACAGGGTTGGGGAATGGTGGACACTGAAGCTTTCTTT.

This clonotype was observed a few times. The chain's CDR3 is CASSPKQGSSYNEQFF. The CDR3 DNA reads as TGTGCCAGCTCACCCAAACAGGGAAGCTCCTACAATGAGCAGTTCTTC. The chain couples TRBV18 to TRBJ2-1; TRBD1 is a possible D gene (6 bases). The CDR3 loop spans 16 amino acids. Trimming took off 3 bases at V and 0 bases at J, with 12 bases between the two ends. Per germline, CDR1 KGHSH and CDR2 LQKENI.

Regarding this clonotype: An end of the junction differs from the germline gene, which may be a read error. CDR3 nucleotide sequence: TGTGCCAGCTCCCGCGCGGGGGCCTCCAACGAGCAGTACTTC. Amino acids: CASSRAGASNEQYF. This chain uses TRBV18 with TRBJ2-7, with D tentatively TRBD2 (7 bases). CDR3 length equals 14 residues. CDR1 is KGHSH, CDR2 LQKENI, per germline.

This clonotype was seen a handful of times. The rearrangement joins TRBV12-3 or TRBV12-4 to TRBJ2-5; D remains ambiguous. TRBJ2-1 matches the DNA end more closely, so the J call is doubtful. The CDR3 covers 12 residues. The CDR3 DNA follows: TGTGCCAGCAGCCCTACCCAGAATGAGCAGTTCTTC. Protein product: CASSPTQNEQFF.

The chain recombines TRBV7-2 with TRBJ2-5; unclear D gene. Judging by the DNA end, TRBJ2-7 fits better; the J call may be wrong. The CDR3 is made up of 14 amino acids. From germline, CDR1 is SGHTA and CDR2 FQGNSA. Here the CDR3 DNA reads TGTGCCAGCAGCTCGACTCTTAACCCCTACGAGCAGTACTTC. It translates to CASSSTLNPYEQYF.

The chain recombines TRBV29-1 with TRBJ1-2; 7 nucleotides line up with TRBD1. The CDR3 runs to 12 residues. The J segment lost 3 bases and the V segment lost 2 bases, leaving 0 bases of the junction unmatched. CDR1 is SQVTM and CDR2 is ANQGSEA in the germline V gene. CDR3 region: CSVEQGDYGYTF. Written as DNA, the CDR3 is TGCAGCGTTGAACAGGGGGACTATGGCTACACCTTC. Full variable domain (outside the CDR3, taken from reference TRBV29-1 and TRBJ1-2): SAVISQKPSRDICQRGTSLTIQCQVDSQVTMMFWYRQQPGQSLTLIATANQGSEATYESGFVIDKFPISRPNLTFSTLTVSNMSPEDSSIYLCSVEQGDYGYTFGSGTRLTVV.